These 28 T cell receptor beta chains were all obtained from the same sample, sequenced in a study of blood T cell repertoires in COVID-19. Generated by immunoSEQ multiplex PCR, the TCRdb table keeps only in-frame clones and is missing some. The sample holds around 200,000 clones, around 82% seen once. Sequencing was done on a sample of peripheral blood. All receptors come from a human donor with acute or convalescent COVID-19. The donor label of this sample is uncertain.

This chain joins TRBV9 and TRBJ1-6; 7 bases fit TRBD1. The length of the CDR3 is 14 residues. Germline V gene data show CDR1 as SGDLS and CDR2 as YYNGEE. V was pared by 3 bases and J by 5 bases, with 2 bases of the junction left unmatched. The DNA of the CDR3 is TGTGCCAGCAGCGCCGGACAGGATAATTCACCCCTCCACTTT. This gives the protein CASSAGQDNSPLHF. The whole variable domain, filled in from reference TRBV9 and TRBJ1-6, reads DSGVTQTPKHLITATGQRVTLRCSPRSGDLSVYWYQQSLDQGLQFLIQYYNGEERAKGNILERFSAQQFPDLHSELNLSSLELGDSALYFCASSAGQDNSPLHFGNGTRLTVT.

The J gene is TRBJ2-7, the V gene TRBV18; D is possibly TRBD1 (6 bases). Germline V CDR1 and CDR2: KGHSH, LQKENI. CDR3 length: 12 amino acids. V lost 3 bases to trimming and J lost 4 bases, with 7 bases between them. The CDR3 spells CASSPDSYEQYF. CDR3 DNA: TGTGCCAGCTCACCGGACAGTTACGAGCAGTACTTC.

This clone was counted a few times. CDR3 coding DNA: TGTGCCACCAAACAGGCGGGACAGGTGGACCAGCCCCAGCATTTT. This sequence encodes CATKQAGQVDQPQHF. The chain joins TRBV10-3 to TRBJ1-5; 8 positions match TRBD1. CDR3 size: 15 residues. CDR1 ENHRY and CDR2 SYGVKD come from the germline V gene. J lost 7 bases, V lost 10 bases, and 15 bases had no gene match.

The chain's CDR3 is CASSFNGPANYGYTF. DNA of the CDR3: TGTGCCAGCAGCTTTAATGGCCCAGCTAACTATGGCTACACCTTC. The chain links TRBV7-9 to TRBJ1-2; no clear D. Germline-derived CDR1 and CDR2 are SEHNR and FQNEAQ (reference sequence). The V end lost 3 bases, the J end lost 0 bases, and 11 bases lay between the germline ends. The CDR3 length is 15 residues. Drawing the rest from reference TRBV7-9 and TRBJ1-2, the complete variable domain is DTGVSQNPRHKITKRGQNVTFRCDPISEHNRLYWYRQTLGQGPEFLTYFQNEAQLEKSRLLSDRFSAERPKGSFSTLEIQRTEQGDSAMYLCASSFNGPANYGYTFGSGTRLTVV.

V gene TRBV9 combines with J gene TRBJ1-3, with TRBD1 as a possible D gene (6 bases). V lost 0 bases to trimming and J lost 4 bases, with 8 bases between them. This CDR3 spans 14 amino acids. The germline V gene has CDR1 SGDLS and CDR2 YYNGEE. The CDR3: CASSVAGHGNTIYF. The CDR3 nucleotides are TGTGCCAGCAGCGTAGCGGGACACGGAAACACCATATATTTT.

The CDR3 here is CASSLTSGNRYEQYF. CDR3 bases: TGTGCCAGCAGCTTGACTAGCGGGAATAGGTACGAGCAGTACTTC. V is TRBV5-4 and J is TRBJ2-7; 10 bases are a match to TRBD2. J lost 4 bases, V lost 1 base, and 5 bases had no gene match. The CDR3 totals 15 residues. Germline V gene sequence: CDR1 SGHNT, CDR2 YYREEE (reference sequence).

This clone was seen a few times. This chain links TRBV7-9 with TRBJ2-5; TRBD2 might be the D (7 bases). Looked up from germline, CDR1 is SEHNR and CDR2 is FQNEAQ (reference sequence). This CDR3 is built from 14 residues. The V end lost 3 bases, the J end lost 3 bases, and 11 bases lay between the germline ends. The CDR3 loop reads CASSFRGAEETQYF. The CDR3, as DNA: TGTGCCAGCAGCTTTCGGGGGGCAGAAGAGACCCAGTACTTC.

This chain uses TRBV9 with TRBJ1-2; D call uncertain. The CDR3 sequence is 16 residues long. V was cut by 0 bases and J by 8 bases, with 20 bases left in between. CDR1 is SGDLS, CDR2 YYNGEE, per germline. CDR3 loop: CASSVGSGVSTQGYTF. The CDR3 coding sequence is TGTGCCAGCAGCGTAGGGTCCGGGGTATCCACTCAGGGCTACACCTTC.

This clone was seen only a few times. J is TRBJ1-5 and V is TRBV2, with a possible D match to TRBD1 (5 bases). There are 16 residues in the CDR3. Trimming took off 6 bases at V and 1 base at J, with 16 bases between the two ends. Per the germline V gene, CDR1 is SNHLY and CDR2 is FYNNEI. CDR3 loop: CASSGGNSRSNQPQHF. The CDR3 DNA follows: TGTGCCAGCAGCGGGGGAAATTCGAGGAGCAATCAGCCCCAGCATTTT.

This chain connects TRBV6-5 to TRBJ1-1, with 7 nucleotides matching TRBD1. Germline V lookup: CDR1 MNHEY, CDR2 SVGAGI. This CDR3 has 14 amino acids. V was pared by 8 bases and J by 2 bases, with 8 bases of the junction left unmatched. The CDR3 region has the DNA TGTGCCAGCCAGACGGCAGGGGGAAACACTGAAGCTTTCTTT. It yields the protein CASQTAGGNTEAFF.

The chain carries TRBV7-3 and TRBJ1-4; no clear D gene. Looked up from germline, CDR1 is SGHTA and CDR2 is FQGTGA. This CDR3 region has 15 residues. V was shortened by 5 bases and J by 3 bases, with 13 bases between the two germline ends. This chain's CDR3 is CASSLGPGANEKLFF. CDR3 DNA sequence: TGTGCCAGCAGCCTTGGGCCCGGGGCTAATGAAAAACTGTTTTTT. The full variable domain, in which reference TRBV7-3 and TRBJ1-4 provide the parts outside the CDR3, is GAGVSQTPSNKVTEKGKYVELRCDPISGHTALYWYRQSLGQGPEFLIYFQGTGAADDSGLPNDRFFAVRPEGSVSTLKIQRTERGDSAVYLCASSLGPGANEKLFFGSGTQLSVL.

The rearrangement joins TRBV25-1 to TRBJ2-3, with a tentative D call TRBD2 (6 bases). The germline V and J ends were trimmed by 2 bases and 6 bases, with 15 bases remaining between them. Germline CDR1 MGHDK, CDR2 SYGVNS. This CDR3 comprises 15 residues. As DNA, the CDR3 is TGTGCCAGCAGTGAAACTAGCCTACCCTGGGATACGCAGTATTTT. Encoded protein: CASSETSLPWDTQYF.

Only a few counts were recorded for this clone. The J gene is TRBJ1-5, the V gene TRBV6-5; D not resolved. The CDR3 runs 14 residues. V lost 3 bases and J 5 bases, leaving 11 bases between the germline ends. Per the germline V gene, CDR1 is MNHEY and CDR2 is SVGAGI. The CDR3 nucleotides read TGTGCCAGCAGTTATCGGAGGGATGATCAGCCCCAGCATTTT. As protein: CASSYRRDDQPQHF.

This chain joins TRBV5-1 and TRBJ1-1; a weak D match, TRBD1 (6 bases). The CDR3 loop spans 14 amino acids. Trimming left V 4 bases short and J 4 bases short, with 14 bases between. Germline CDR1 SGHRS, CDR2 YFSETQ. CDR3 in amino acids: CASSQSAGATEAFF. The DNA for the CDR3 is TGCGCCAGCAGCCAGTCGGCGGGGGCCACTGAAGCTTTCTTT.

This chain uses TRBV7-3 with TRBJ2-2, with TRBD2 identical over 15 bases. Germline V gives CDR1 SGHTA, CDR2 FQGTGA. The V gene end was trimmed by 1 base and the J gene end by 6 bases; junction bases not matched to a gene: 9. The CDR3 length is 19 residues. The CDR3 DNA is TGTGCCAGCAGCTTAAGAGTGGGACTAGCGGGAGGTCCGTCCGGGGAGCTGTTTTTT. This gives the protein CASSLRVGLAGGPSGELFF.

This chain connects TRBV30 to TRBJ1-6; 9 bases match TRBD1. The J segment lost 13 bases and the V segment lost 3 bases, leaving 7 bases of the junction unmatched. There are 13 residues in the CDR3. Germline V gene sequence: CDR1 GTSNPN, CDR2 SVGIG (reference sequence). The CDR3 DNA follows: TGTGCCTGGAGGACAGGGGGGATGGGGCCCCTCCACTTT. It is translated as CAWRTGGMGPLHF.

The chain carries TRBV7-3 and TRBJ1-6, with 7 nucleotides matching TRBD1. V was clipped by 6 bases and J by 9 bases; unmatched bases: 8. This CDR3 contains 14 residues. Germline loops: CDR1 SGHTA, CDR2 FQGTGA. CDR3 nucleotide sequence: TGTGCCAGCAGTCAGAACAGGGGCGCTTCACCCCTCCACTTT. Translation: CASSQNRGASPLHF.

This chain uses TRBV30 with TRBJ2-3; D may be TRBD2 (7 bases). Germline CDR1 and CDR2: GTSNPN and SVGIG (reference sequence). Trimming stripped 0 bases from V and 7 bases from J, with 14 bases between. The length of the CDR3 is 14 residues. In DNA, the CDR3 is TGTGCCTGGAGTGTGCTTCGGGGGGCAAATACGCAGTATTTT. Translated: CAWSVLRGANTQYF.

This chain connects TRBV5-1 to TRBJ1-1; D is unclear. The CDR3 is 15 residues long. The V end was cut by 0 bases, the J end by 1 base, with 10 bases between. Germline V gene lookup returns CDR1 SGHRS and CDR2 YFSETQ. The CDR3 DNA is TGCGCCAGCAGCTTGGAGAGGGTTGGGAACACTGAAGCTTTCTTT. This gives the protein CASSLERVGNTEAFF.

The chain recombines TRBV2 with TRBJ2-5; 8 positions match TRBD1. The germline CDR1 and CDR2 sequences are SNHLY and FYNNEI. This CDR3 spans 13 amino acids. The trim removed 9 bases at V and 1 base at J, leaving 4 bases unmatched. Written as DNA, the CDR3 is TGTGCCAGTGGGACAGGAAGCCAAGAGACCCAGTACTTC. The encoded protein is CASGTGSQETQYF. The variable domain in full, completed from reference TRBV2 and TRBJ2-5, reads EPEVTQTPSHQVTQMGQEVILRCVPISNHLYFYWYRQILGQKVEFLVSFYNNEISEKSEIFDDQFSVERPDGSNFTLKIRSTKLEDSAMYFCASGTGSQETQYFGPGTRLLVL.

The rearrangement uses TRBV7-3 and TRBJ2-3, with a tentative D call TRBD1 (7 bases). The CDR3 has 15 amino acids. The V and J ends lost 2 bases and 5 bases respectively, with 14 bases between them. Looked up from germline, CDR1 is SGHTA and CDR2 is FQGTGA. CDR3 sequence reads: CASSLSGQGGDTQYF. The CDR3 DNA is TGTGCCAGCAGCTTATCTGGGCAGGGGGGAGATACGCAGTATTTT. Full variable domain (rest looked up from reference TRBV7-3 and TRBJ2-3): GAGVSQTPSNKVTEKGKYVELRCDPISGHTALYWYRQSLGQGPEFLIYFQGTGAADDSGLPNDRFFAVRPEGSVSTLKIQRTERGDSAVYLCASSLSGQGGDTQYFGPGTRLTVL.

CDR3 sequence reads: CAWSGQYEQYF. As DNA, the CDR3 is TGTGCCTGGAGTGGTCAGTACGAGCAGTACTTC. The rearrangement uses TRBV30 and TRBJ2-7; D uncertain. This CDR3 has 11 amino acids. The germline V gene has CDR1 GTSNPN and CDR2 SVGIG (reference sequence). Trimming removed 1 base from V and 4 bases from J, with 5 bases in between. The full variable domain, its missing parts supplied by reference TRBV30 and TRBJ2-7, is SQTIHQWPATLVQPVGSPLSLECTVEGTSNPNLYWYRQAAGRGLQLLFYSVGIGQISSEVPQNLSASRPQDRQFILSSKKLLLSDSGFYLCAWSGQYEQYFGPGTRLTVT.

The chain has TRBV5-4 and TRBJ1-2; 11 bases are shared with TRBD1. This CDR3 is 15 amino acids long. Trimming removed 3 bases from V and 3 bases from J; junction bases left unmatched: 4. Germline lookup yields CDR1 SGHNT and CDR2 YYREEE (reference sequence). Here the CDR3 reads CASSSGTGGDYGYTF. The DNA of the CDR3 is TGTGCCAGCAGCTCCGGGACAGGGGGTGACTATGGCTACACCTTC.

The rearrangement joins TRBV19 to TRBJ2-7; 11 positions match TRBD1. Germline V gene data show CDR1 as LNHDA and CDR2 as SQIVND (reference sequence). Trimming took 4 bases from V and 4 from J; bases not matched to a gene: 6. The CDR3 consists of 15 residues. This CDR3 reads CASSTWTGGAYEQYF. The CDR3 DNA follows: TGTGCCAGTAGTACCTGGACAGGGGGCGCATACGAGCAGTACTTC. Full variable domain (outside the CDR3, taken from reference TRBV19 and TRBJ2-7): DGGITQSPKYLFRKEGQNVTLSCEQNLNHDAMYWYRQDPGQGLRLIYYSQIVNDFQKGDIAEGYSVSREKKESFPLTVTSAQKNPTAFYLCASSTWTGGAYEQYFGPGTRLTVT.

The rearrangement links TRBV7-5 to TRBJ1-2; the table calls TRBD1, which could not be checked here. TRBV7-5 is a pseudogene. The CDR3 is 13 residues long. CDR3 in DNA: TGTGCCAGAAGTCAGACAGGGCACTATGGCTACACCTTC. Amino acid sequence: CARSQTGHYGYTF.

J is TRBJ1-1 and V is TRBV2; D is unresolved. The germline V gene encodes CDR1 SNHLY and CDR2 FYNNEI. The CDR3 is 13 residues long. The V and J ends lost 8 bases and 1 base respectively, with 11 bases between them. In nucleotides, the CDR3 is TGTGCCAGCGGGAAGGAGGCGAACACTGAAGCTTTCTTT. As protein: CASGKEANTEAFF.

The sample holds one count of this clone. The chain recombines TRBV23-1 with TRBJ2-2, with TRBD1 matching 10 bases. TRBV23-1 is treated as an ORF (open reading frame) with a function not yet certain. The CDR3 is 16 amino acids. The ends lost 2 bases at V and 6 bases at J; junction bases unmatched: 6. CDR3 in amino acids: CASSQPGQGISGELFF. The DNA of the CDR3 is TGCGCCAGCAGTCAACCGGGACAGGGGATCTCCGGGGAGCTGTTTTTT.

The chain employs TRBV7-2 and TRBJ2-7; TRBD1 agrees at 9 bases. Looked up from germline, CDR1 is SGHTA and CDR2 is FQGNSA. This CDR3 has 15 amino acids. The V and J ends lost 3 bases and 1 base, in that order; junction bases with no gene match: 4. For the CDR3, the DNA is TGTGCCAGCAGCTTTAGGGACAGGGCTTCCTACGAGCAGTACTTC. Amino acid sequence: CASSFRDRASYEQYF. Using reference TRBV7-2 and TRBJ2-7 for the parts outside the CDR3, the full variable domain is GAGVSQSPSNKVTEKGKDVELRCDPISGHTALYWYRQSLGQGLEFLIYFQGNSAPDKSGLPSDRFSAERTGGSVSTLTIQRTQQEDSAVYLCASSFRDRASYEQYFGPGTRLTVT.